This is a list of T cell receptor beta chains from one sample in a study of control samples from healthy donors and cancer patients. Method: immunoSEQ multiplex PCR; TCRdb's copy keeps in-frame clones and lacks some. The sample contains about 110,000 clones, about nine tenths of which appear only once. Sequencing input: blood. These TCRs come from a human donor in good health. The donor label of this sample is uncertain. Both conserved end residues are trimmed from each CDR3. The D gene is left open where the match is weak.

d_gene	v_gene	j_gene	CDR3aa
TRBD1	TRBV19	TRBJ1-4	ASRKFETGLNEKLF
NA	TRBV6-4	TRBJ2-2	ASSVGGAGELF
NA	TRBV7-8	TRBJ1-5	ASSPIGGGGNQPQH
TRBD2	TRBV10-3	TRBJ2-3	AIKGTGGISRTDTQY
NA	TRBV27	TRBJ1-5	ASSLWGGGNQPQH
NA	TRBV28	TRBJ2-7	ASRQGRLEQY
TRBD2	TRBV24-1	TRBJ2-3	ATSDTGLAGATQY
NA	TRBV7-2	TRBJ2-7	ASSSLLGNEQY
TRBD1	TRBV28	TRBJ2-2	ASSLWGQGTGELF
NA	TRBV5-1	TRBJ1-5	ASSLDRNQPQH
NA	TRBV5-6	TRBJ2-1	ASSSLTAVPSYNEQF
NA	TRBV19	TRBJ1-2	ASSAPFTGNYGYT
TRBD1	TRBV10-3	TRBJ2-7	AIRDPGQGQYEQY
NA	TRBV7-3	TRBJ2-1	ASSLGRGSYNEQF
NA	TRBV2	TRBJ1-2	ASSSGSPGYYGYT
NA	TRBV25-1	TRBJ2-7	ASSDVYEQY
TRBD2	TRBV11-2	TRBJ2-7	ASSLGKLAGGGNEQY